Listed here are 2 T cell receptor beta chains from one sample, sequenced in a study of blood T cell repertoires in COVID-19. Profiled with immunoSEQ multiplex PCR; TCRdb holds only in-frame clones, not every one. The table records approximately 300,000 clones, 90% of them present only once. The sequencing input was peripheral blood. These TCRs come from a woman aged 30 to 39 with COVID-19, enrolled during active disease.

The V and J genes are TRBV5-1 and TRBJ1-1; 9 nucleotides line up with TRBD1. Trimming cost V 1 base and J 7 bases; bases outside gene matches: 11. Germline assignment: CDR1 SGHRS and CDR2 YFSETQ. The CDR3 has 16 amino acids. CDR3 residues: CASSLSRGTGQLEAFF. The CDR3 DNA reads TGCGCCAGCAGCTTGTCCAGAGGGACAGGGCAACTTGAAGCTTTCTTT.

In DNA form, the CDR3 reads TGCGCCAGCAGCCGGGGCGCTGAAGCTTTCTTT. As protein: CASSRGAEAFF. V is TRBV4-3 and J is TRBJ1-1; the D gene is possibly TRBD1 (5 bases). V lost 4 bases, J lost 6 bases, and 6 bases lay in between. The CDR3 covers 11 residues. Germline values: CDR1 LGHNA, CDR2 YSLEER.